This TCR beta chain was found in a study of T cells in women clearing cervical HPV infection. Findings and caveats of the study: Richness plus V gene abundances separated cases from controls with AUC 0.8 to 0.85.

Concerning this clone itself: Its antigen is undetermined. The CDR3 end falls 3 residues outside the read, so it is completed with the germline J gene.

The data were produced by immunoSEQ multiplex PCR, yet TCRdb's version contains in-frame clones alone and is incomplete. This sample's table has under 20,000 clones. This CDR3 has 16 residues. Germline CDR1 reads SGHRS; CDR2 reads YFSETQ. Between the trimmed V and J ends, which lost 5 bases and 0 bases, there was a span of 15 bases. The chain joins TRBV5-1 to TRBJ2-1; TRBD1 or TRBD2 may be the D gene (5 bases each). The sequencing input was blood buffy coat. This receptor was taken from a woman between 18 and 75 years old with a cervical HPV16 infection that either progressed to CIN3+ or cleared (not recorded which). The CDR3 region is CASRGAAGSSYNEQFF. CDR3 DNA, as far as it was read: TGCGCCAGCAGAGGGGCGGCTGGGAGCTCCTACAATGAG. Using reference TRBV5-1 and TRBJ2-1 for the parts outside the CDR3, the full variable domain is KAGVTQTPRYLIKTRGQQVTLSCSPISGHRSVSWYQQTPGQGLQFLFEYFSETQRNKGNFPGRFSGRQFSNSRSEMNVSTLELGDSALYLCASRGAAGSSYNEQFFGPGTRLTVL.